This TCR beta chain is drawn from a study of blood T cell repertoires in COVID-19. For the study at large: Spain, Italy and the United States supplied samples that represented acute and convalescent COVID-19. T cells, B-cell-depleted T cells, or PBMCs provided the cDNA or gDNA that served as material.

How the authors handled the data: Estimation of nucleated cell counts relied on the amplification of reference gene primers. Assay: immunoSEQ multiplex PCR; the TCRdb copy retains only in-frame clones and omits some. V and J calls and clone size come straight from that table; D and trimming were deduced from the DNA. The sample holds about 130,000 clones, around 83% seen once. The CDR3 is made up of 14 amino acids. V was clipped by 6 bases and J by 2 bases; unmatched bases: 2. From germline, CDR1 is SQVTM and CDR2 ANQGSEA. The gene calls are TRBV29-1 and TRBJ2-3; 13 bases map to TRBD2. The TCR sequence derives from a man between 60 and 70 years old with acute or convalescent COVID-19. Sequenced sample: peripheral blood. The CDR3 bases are TGCAGCGTGGGACTAGCGGGACCCACAGATACGCAGTATTTT. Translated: CSVGLAGPTDTQYF.